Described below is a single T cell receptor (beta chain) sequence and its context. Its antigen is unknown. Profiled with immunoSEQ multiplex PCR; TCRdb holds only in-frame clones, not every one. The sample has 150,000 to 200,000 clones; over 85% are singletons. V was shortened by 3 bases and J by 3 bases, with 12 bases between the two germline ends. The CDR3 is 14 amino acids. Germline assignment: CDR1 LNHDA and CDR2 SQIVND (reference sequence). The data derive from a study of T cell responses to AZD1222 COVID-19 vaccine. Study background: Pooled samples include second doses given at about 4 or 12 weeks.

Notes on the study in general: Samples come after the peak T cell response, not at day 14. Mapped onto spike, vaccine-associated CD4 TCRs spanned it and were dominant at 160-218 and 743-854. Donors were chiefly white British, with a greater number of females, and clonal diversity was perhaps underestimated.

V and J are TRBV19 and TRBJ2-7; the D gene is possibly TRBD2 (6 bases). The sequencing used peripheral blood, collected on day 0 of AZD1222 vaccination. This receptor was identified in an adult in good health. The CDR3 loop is CASSIYGGDYEQYF. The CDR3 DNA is TGTGCCAGTAGTATTTACGGGGGAGACTACGAGCAGTACTTC.